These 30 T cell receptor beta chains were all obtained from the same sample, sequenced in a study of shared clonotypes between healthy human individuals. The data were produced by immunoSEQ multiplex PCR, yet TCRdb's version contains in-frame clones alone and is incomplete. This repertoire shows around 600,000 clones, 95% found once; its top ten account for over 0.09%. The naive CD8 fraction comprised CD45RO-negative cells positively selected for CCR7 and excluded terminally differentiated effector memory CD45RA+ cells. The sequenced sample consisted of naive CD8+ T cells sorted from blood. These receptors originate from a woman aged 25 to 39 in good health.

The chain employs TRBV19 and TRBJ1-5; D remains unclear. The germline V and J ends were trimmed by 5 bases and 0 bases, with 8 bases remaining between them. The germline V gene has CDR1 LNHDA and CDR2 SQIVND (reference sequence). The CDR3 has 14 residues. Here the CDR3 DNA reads TGTGCCAGTAGTGCCTGGGCTAGCAATCAGCCCCAGCATTTT. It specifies CASSAWASNQPQHF.

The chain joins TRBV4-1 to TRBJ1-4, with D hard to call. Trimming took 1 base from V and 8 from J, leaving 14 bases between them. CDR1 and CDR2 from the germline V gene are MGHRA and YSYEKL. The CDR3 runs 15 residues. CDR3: CASSQGLGPYEKLFF. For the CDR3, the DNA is TGCGCCAGCAGCCAAGGCCTCGGTCCGTACGAAAAACTGTTTTTT.

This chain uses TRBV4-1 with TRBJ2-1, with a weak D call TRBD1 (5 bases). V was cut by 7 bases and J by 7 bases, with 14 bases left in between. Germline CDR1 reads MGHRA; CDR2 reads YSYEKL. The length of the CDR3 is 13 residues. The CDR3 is CASTSTPGNEQFF. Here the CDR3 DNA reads TGCGCCAGCACCAGCACGCCAGGGAATGAGCAGTTCTTC.

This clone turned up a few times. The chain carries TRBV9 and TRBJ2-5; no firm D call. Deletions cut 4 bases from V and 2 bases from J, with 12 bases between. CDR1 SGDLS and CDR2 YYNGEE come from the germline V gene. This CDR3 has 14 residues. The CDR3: CASSFGWGQETQYF. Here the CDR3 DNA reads TGTGCCAGCAGCTTTGGGTGGGGTCAAGAGACCCAGTACTTC.

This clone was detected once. CDR3 loop: CALGMYGYTF. CDR3 nucleotide sequence: TGTGCCCTAGGGATGTATGGCTACACCTTC. This rearrangement joins TRBV7-6 to TRBJ1-2; D gene ambiguous. Between the trimmed V and J ends, which lost 11 bases and 5 bases, there was a span of 9 bases. The CDR3 contains 10 residues. The germline V gene encodes CDR1 SGHVS and CDR2 FNYEAQ.

As DNA, the CDR3 is TGTGCCAGCAGCTTAGGTAGCACCGGGGAGCTGTTTTTT. Protein product: CASSLGSTGELFF. V is TRBV11-3 and J is TRBJ2-2, with D hard to call. Germline V CDR1 and CDR2: SGHNT, YENEEA. V lost 1 base and J 4 bases, leaving 4 bases between the germline ends. CDR3 size: 13 residues. Variable domain in full (rest from reference TRBV11-3 and TRBJ2-2): EAGVVQSPRYKIIEKKQPVAFWCNPISGHNTLYWYLQNLGQGPELLIRYENEEAVDDSQLPKDRFSAERLKGVDSTLKIQPAELGDSAVYLCASSLGSTGELFFGEGSRLTVL.

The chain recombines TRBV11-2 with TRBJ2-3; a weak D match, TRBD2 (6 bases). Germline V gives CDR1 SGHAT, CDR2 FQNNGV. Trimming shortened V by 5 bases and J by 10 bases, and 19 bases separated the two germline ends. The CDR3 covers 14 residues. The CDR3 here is CASSRLEWSAAQYF. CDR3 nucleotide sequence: TGTGCCAGCAGCCGACTAGAATGGAGCGCGGCGCAGTATTTT.

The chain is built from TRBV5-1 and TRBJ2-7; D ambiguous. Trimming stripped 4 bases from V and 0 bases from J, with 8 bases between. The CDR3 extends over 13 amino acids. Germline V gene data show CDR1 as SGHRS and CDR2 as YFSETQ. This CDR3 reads CASSADNSYEQYF. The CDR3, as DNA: TGCGCCAGCAGCGCAGACAACTCCTACGAGCAGTACTTC.

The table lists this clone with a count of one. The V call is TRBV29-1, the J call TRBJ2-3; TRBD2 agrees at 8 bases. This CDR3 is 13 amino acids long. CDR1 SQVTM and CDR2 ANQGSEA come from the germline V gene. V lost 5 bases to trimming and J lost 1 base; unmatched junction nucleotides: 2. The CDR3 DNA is TGCAGCGTTCGGGGGGGACGCACAGATACGCAGTATTTT. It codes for CSVRGGRTDTQYF.

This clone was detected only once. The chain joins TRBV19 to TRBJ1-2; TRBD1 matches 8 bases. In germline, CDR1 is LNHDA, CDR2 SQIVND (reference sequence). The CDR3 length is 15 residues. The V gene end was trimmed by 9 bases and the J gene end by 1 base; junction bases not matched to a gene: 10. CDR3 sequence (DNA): TGTGCCAGCCAATGGGCCGGACAGGGTAACTATGGCTACACCTTC. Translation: CASQWAGQGNYGYTF.

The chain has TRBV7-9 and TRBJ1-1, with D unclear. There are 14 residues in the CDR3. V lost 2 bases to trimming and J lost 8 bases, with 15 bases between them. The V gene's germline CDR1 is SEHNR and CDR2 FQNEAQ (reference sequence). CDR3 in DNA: TGTGCCAGCAGCTTATTGGGCCCAGGAGAGGAAGCTTTCTTT. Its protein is CASSLLGPGEEAFF.

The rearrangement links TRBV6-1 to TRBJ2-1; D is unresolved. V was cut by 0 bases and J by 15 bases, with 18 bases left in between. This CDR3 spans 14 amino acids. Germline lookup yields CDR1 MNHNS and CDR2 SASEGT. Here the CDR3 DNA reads TGTGCCAGCAGTGAAGCCGGTGGCCCCGCCAACGGGTTCTTC. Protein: CASSEAGGPANGFF.

CDR3 region: CASTSTSGSIEQYF. The CDR3 region has the DNA TGTGCCAGCACCTCGACTAGCGGGAGTATTGAGCAGTACTTC. This rearrangement joins TRBV11-2 to TRBJ2-7; 12 nucleotides align to TRBD2. V lost 7 bases to trimming and J lost 7 bases; unmatched junction nucleotides: 8. Germline-derived CDR1 and CDR2 are SGHAT and FQNNGV. The CDR3 runs 14 residues. Looking up the rest from reference TRBV11-2 and TRBJ2-7 gives the full variable domain: EAGVAQSPRYKIIEKRQSVAFWCNPISGHATLYWYQQILGQGPKLLIQFQNNGVVDDSQLPKDRFSAERLKGVDSTLKIQPAKLEDSAVYLCASTSTSGSIEQYFGPGTRLTVT.

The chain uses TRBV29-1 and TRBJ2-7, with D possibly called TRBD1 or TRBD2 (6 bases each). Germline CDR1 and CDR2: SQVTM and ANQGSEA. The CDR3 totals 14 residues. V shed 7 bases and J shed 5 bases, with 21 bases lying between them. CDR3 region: CSAVLGGGPDEQYF. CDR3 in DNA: TGCAGCGCTGTCCTCGGAGGGGGGCCTGACGAGCAGTACTTC.

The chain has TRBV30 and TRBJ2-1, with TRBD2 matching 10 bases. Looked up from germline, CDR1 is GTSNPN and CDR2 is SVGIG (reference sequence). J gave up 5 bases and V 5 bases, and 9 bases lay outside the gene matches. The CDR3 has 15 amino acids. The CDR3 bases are TGTGCCTGGTGGTCAGCGGGAGGGCCACACAATGAGCAGTTCTTC. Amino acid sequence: CAWWSAGGPHNEQFF.

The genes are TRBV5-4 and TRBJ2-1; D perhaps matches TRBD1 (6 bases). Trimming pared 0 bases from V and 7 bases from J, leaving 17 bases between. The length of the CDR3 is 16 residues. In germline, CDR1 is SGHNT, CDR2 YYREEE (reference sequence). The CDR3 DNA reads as TGTGCCAGCAGCTTGGCGTTGGGGGCGCGAAGTAATGAGCAGTTCTTC. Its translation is CASSLALGARSNEQFF. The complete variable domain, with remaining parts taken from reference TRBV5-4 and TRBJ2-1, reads ETGVTQSPTHLIKTRGQQVTLRCSSQSGHNTVSWYQQALGQGPQFIFQYYREEENGRGNFPPRFSGLQFPNYSSELNVNALELDDSALYLCASSLALGARSNEQFFGPGTRLTVL.

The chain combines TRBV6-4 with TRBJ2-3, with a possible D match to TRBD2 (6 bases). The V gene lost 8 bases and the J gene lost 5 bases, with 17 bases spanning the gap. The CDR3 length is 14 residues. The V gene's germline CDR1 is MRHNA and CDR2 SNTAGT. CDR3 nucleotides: TGTGCCAGCCTAGAGACTAGTTTTTTAGATACGCAGTATTTT. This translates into CASLETSFLDTQYF.

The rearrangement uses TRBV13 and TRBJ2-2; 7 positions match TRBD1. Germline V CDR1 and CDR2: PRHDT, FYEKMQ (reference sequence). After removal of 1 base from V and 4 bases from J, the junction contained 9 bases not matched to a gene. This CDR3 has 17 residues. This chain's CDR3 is CASSLEGRGFRTGELFF. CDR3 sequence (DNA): TGTGCCAGCAGCTTAGAAGGCAGGGGGTTTCGCACCGGGGAGCTGTTTTTT.

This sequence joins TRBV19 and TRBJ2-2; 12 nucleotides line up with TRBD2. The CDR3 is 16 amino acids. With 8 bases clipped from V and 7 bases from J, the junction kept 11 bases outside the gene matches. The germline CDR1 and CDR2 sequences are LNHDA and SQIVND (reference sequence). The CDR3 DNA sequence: TGTGCCAGTTTACATCTAGCGGGAGGGCCTATCGGGGAGCTGTTTTTT. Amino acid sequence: CASLHLAGGPIGELFF.

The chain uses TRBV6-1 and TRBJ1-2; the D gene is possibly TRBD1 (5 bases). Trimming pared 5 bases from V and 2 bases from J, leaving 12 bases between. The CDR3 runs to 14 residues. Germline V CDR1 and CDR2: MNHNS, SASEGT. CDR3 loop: CASSIVGGNYGYTF. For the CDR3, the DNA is TGTGCCAGCAGTATTGTGGGGGGGAACTATGGCTACACCTTC.

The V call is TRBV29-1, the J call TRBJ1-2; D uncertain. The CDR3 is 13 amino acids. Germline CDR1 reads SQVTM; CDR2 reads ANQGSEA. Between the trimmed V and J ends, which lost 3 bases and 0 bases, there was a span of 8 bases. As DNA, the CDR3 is TGCAGCGTTGAGGCCGGAACTAACTATGGCTACACCTTC. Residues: CSVEAGTNYGYTF.

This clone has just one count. The CDR3 sequence is CASSGKRGRDTEAFF. The CDR3, as DNA: TGTGCCAGCAGCGGCAAGAGGGGGCGGGACACTGAAGCTTTCTTT. The V and J genes are TRBV5-6 and TRBJ1-1; TRBD1 aligns across 7 bases. This CDR3 spans 15 amino acids. In germline, CDR1 is SGHDT, CDR2 YYEEEE. The V gene end was trimmed by 4 bases and the J gene end by 3 bases; junction bases not matched to a gene: 9. The full variable domain, with the rest looked up from reference TRBV5-6 and TRBJ1-1, is DAGVTQSPTHLIKTRGQQVTLRCSPKSGHDTVSWYQQALGQGPQFIFQYYEEEERQRGNFPDRFSGHQFPNYSSELNVNALLLGDSALYLCASSGKRGRDTEAFFGQGTRLTVV.

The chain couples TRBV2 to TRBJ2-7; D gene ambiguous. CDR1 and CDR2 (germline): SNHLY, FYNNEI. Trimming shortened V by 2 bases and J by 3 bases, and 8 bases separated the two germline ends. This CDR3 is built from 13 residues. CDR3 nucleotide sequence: TGTGCCAGCAGTGAATCCGTGGGCTACGAGCAGTACTTC. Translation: CASSESVGYEQYF.

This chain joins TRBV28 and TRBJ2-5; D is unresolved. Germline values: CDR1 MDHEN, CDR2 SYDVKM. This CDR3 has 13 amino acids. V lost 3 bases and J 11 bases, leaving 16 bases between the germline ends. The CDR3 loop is CASSLRLKLEQYF. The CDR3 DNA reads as TGTGCCAGCAGTTTGAGGCTTAAGTTAGAGCAGTACTTC.

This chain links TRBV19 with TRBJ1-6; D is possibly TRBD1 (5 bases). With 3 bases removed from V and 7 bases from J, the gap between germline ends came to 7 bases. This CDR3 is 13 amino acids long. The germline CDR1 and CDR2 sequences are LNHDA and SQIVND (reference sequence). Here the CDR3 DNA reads TGTGCCAGTAGTATGACAGTAAATTCACCCCTCCACTTT. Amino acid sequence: CASSMTVNSPLHF.

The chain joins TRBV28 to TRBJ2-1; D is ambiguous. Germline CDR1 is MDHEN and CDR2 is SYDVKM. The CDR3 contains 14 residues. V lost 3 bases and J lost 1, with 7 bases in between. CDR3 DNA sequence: TGTGCCAGCAGTTTTAGGTTTTCCTACAATGAGCAGTTCTTC. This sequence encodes CASSFRFSYNEQFF.

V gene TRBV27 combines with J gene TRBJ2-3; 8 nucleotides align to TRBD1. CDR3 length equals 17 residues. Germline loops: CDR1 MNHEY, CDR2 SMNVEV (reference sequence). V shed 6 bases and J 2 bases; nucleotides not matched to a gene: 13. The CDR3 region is CASSSRIIRGPTDTQYF. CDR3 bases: TGTGCCAGCAGCTCCAGGATTATCAGGGGGCCCACAGATACGCAGTATTTT.

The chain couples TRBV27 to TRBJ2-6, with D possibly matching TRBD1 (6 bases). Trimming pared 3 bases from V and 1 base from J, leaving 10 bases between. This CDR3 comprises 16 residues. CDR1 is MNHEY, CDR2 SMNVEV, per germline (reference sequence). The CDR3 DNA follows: TGTGCCAGCAGTTTGGGCAGGGGATCTGGGGCCAACGTCCTGACTTTC. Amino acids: CASSLGRGSGANVLTF.

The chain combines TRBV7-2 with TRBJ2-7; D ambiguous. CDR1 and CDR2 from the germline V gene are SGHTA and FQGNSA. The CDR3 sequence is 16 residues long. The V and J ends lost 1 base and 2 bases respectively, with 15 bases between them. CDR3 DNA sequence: TGTGCCAGCAGCTTAGTCCCCGAAGGGCGGACCTACGAGCAGTACTTC. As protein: CASSLVPEGRTYEQYF.

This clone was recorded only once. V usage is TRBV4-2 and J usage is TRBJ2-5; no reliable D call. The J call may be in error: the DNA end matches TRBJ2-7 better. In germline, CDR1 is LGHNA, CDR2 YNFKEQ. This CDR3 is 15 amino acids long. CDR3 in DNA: TGTGCCAGCAGCCAAGAAGGTAACGCTGCCTACGAGCAGTACTTC. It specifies CASSQEGNAAYEQYF.